The 15 T cell receptor beta chains reported below all come from one sample, sequenced in a study of T cells in Graves' hyperthyroidism and ophthalmopathy. What was amplified from RNA transcripts were TCR beta CDR3 regions. With the HTBI primer set, the TCR CDR3 went through a first round of RT-PCR. In TCRdb, the multiplex PCR reads were re-called with MiXCR into one record per CDR3 protein. Here the sample spans more than 300,000 distinct CDR3 sequences, approximately 18% being singletons. Source material: blood. The receptor set was obtained from a woman between 25 and 40 years old with Graves' hyperthyroidism that later progressed to Graves' ophthalmopathy.

The chain uses TRBV27 and TRBJ1-1, with a weak D call TRBD1 (6 bases). The germline V gene has CDR1 MNHEY and CDR2 SMNVEV (reference sequence). This CDR3 spans 13 amino acids. With 5 bases removed from V and 6 bases from J, the gap between germline ends came to 13 bases. CDR3 sequence (DNA): TGTGCCAGCAGTCTGCTGGGGGGGCCTGAAGCTTTCTTT. This encodes CASSLLGGPEAFF.

The sample holds many counts of this clonotype. The chain carries TRBV12-3 or TRBV12-4 and TRBJ2-5, with TRBD2 matching 8 bases. This CDR3 has 16 amino acids. V trimming: 7 bases; J trimming: 5 bases; junction bases outside the gene matches: 15. CDR3 residues: CASTPAPGGPGETQYF. The CDR3, as DNA: TGTGCCAGCACCCCCGCCCCGGGGGGGCCCGGCGAGACCCAGTACTTC.

This clonotype was recorded at least ten times. This chain joins TRBV9 and TRBJ2-5; TRBD1 agrees at 7 bases. The junction had 8 bases not matched to a gene; V was cut back by 4 bases and J by 2 bases. CDR1 and CDR2 from the germline V gene are SGDLS and YYNGEE. CDR3 length: 15 amino acids. This CDR3 reads CASSPRGQLQETQYF. The CDR3 DNA reads as TGTGCCAGCAGCCCCAGGGGACAGTTACAAGAGACCCAGTACTTC.

This clonotype has just a few counts. An end of the junction differs from the germline gene, which may be a read error. This chain connects TRBV19 to TRBJ2-1; D perhaps matches TRBD2 (6 bases). This CDR3 region has 18 residues. CDR1 and CDR2 from the germline V gene are LNHDA and SQIVND (reference sequence). This chain's CDR3 is CASNIVGWRAGTYNEQFF. The CDR3 bases are TGTGCCAGTAATATAGTCGGTTGGAGGGCGGGAACCTACAATGAGCAGTTCTTC.

The genes are TRBV11-2 and TRBJ1-1; tentatively, D is TRBD1 (5 bases). The CDR3 has 12 amino acids. V was cut by 1 base and J by 12 bases, with 12 bases left in between. The germline V gene encodes CDR1 SGHAT and CDR2 FQNNGV. CDR3 protein: CASSLGGGWSFF. CDR3 DNA: TGTGCCAGCAGCTTAGGGGGGGGTTGGTCTTTCTTT. Looking up the rest from reference TRBV11-2 and TRBJ1-1 gives the full variable domain: EAGVAQSPRYKIIEKRQSVAFWCNPISGHATLYWYQQILGQGPKLLIQFQNNGVVDDSQLPKDRFSAERLKGVDSTLKIQPAKLEDSAVYLCASSLGGGWSFFGQGTRLTVV.

Points on this clonotype: This may be a read error: a much more frequent sequence differs by one nucleotide. The V and J genes are TRBV30 and TRBJ2-5; TRBD2 matches at 10 bases. The CDR3 runs to 16 residues. V lost 4 bases and J lost 4; bases outside the gene matches: 12. Germline V gene data show CDR1 as GTSNPN and CDR2 as SVGIG (reference sequence). For the CDR3, the DNA is TGTGCCTGGACTTCTGCAGAGGCTAGCGGGGGAGAGACCCAGTACTTC. Translating it yields CAWTSAEASGGETQYF.

This clonotype came up a few times. This chain joins TRBV5-1 and TRBJ2-3; no firm D call. The ends were cut back, 1 base at V and 2 bases at J, with 5 bases in the middle. In germline, CDR1 is SGHRS, CDR2 YFSETQ. The CDR3 has 13 amino acids. Here the CDR3 DNA reads TGCGCCAGCAGCTTGAACCCCACAGATACGCAGTATTTT. Protein sequence: CASSLNPTDTQYF.

The chain employs TRBV4-2 and TRBJ1-4, with D perhaps matching TRBD1 (5 bases). CDR1 and CDR2 (germline): LGHNA, YNFKEQ. Trimming stripped 0 bases from V and 0 bases from J, with 11 bases between. CDR3 length: 17 amino acids. DNA of the CDR3: TGTGCCAGCAGCCAAGATGGGGCTATTACAACTAATGAAAAACTGTTTTTT. It yields the protein CASSQDGAITTNEKLFF.

This clonotype turned up a few times. This chain joins TRBV19 and TRBJ2-1; no definite D call. Germline CDR1 reads LNHDA; CDR2 reads SQIVND (reference sequence). The CDR3 is 13 amino acids. The ends were cut back, 2 bases at V and 5 bases at J, with 7 bases in the middle. This CDR3 reads CASSIPAHNEQFF. CDR3 bases: TGTGCCAGTAGTATACCCGCCCACAATGAGCAGTTCTTC.

At least ten counts were recorded for this clonotype. The chain is built from TRBV29-1 and TRBJ2-3; D gene ambiguous. This CDR3 is built from 14 residues. Trimming shortened V by 6 bases and J by 1 base, and 14 bases separated the two germline ends. Germline V gene data show CDR1 as SQVTM and CDR2 as ANQGSEA. The CDR3 DNA is TGCAGCGTCCCTACAAGGAATCGCACAGATACGCAGTATTTT. Translation gives CSVPTRNRTDTQYF.

This clonotype was seen a handful of times. CDR3 residues: CASSPTWAATDTQYF. CDR3 DNA: TGTGCCAGCAGCCCCACCTGGGCGGCCACAGATACGCAGTATTTT. V usage is TRBV5-4 and J usage is TRBJ2-3; D gene ambiguous. The germline V gene encodes CDR1 SGHNT and CDR2 YYREEE (reference sequence). The CDR3 has 15 residues. The germline V and J ends were trimmed by 4 bases and 2 bases, with 14 bases remaining between them.

This clonotype was found many times. The J gene is TRBJ1-3, the V gene TRBV2; D uncertain. Deletions cut 4 bases from V and 0 bases from J, with 13 bases between. The CDR3 contains 16 residues. From germline, CDR1 is SNHLY and CDR2 FYNNEI. Here the CDR3 DNA reads TGTGCCAGCAGTGGGGCCGTCAACCCCTCTGGAAACACCATATATTTT. Translation gives CASSGAVNPSGNTIYF.

Many counts were recorded for this clonotype. V is TRBV2 and J is TRBJ1-4; 9 bases are shared with TRBD1. This CDR3 has 18 residues. J lost 0 bases, V lost 5 bases, and 10 bases had no gene match. The germline gives CDR1 SNHLY, CDR2 FYNNEI. CDR3 protein: CASSKTGTGHATNEKLFF. The CDR3 nucleotides read TGTGCCAGCAGTAAAACCGGGACAGGGCATGCAACTAATGAAAAACTGTTTTTT.

This clonotype was seen only a few times. The chain links TRBV20-1 to TRBJ2-2, with unresolved D. Germline V lookup: CDR1 DFQATT, CDR2 SNEGSKA (reference sequence). Trimming took 5 bases from V and 7 from J, leaving 8 bases between them. The CDR3 totals 11 residues. The CDR3 nucleotides read TGCAGTGCTGCCGTGATCGGGGAGCTGTTTTTT. It is translated as CSAAVIGELFF.

The V call is TRBV13, the J call TRBJ2-2, with 9 bases lining up with TRBD1. The CDR3 runs 18 residues. Trimming took 3 bases from V and 4 from J; bases not matched to a gene: 12. Looked up from germline, CDR1 is PRHDT and CDR2 is FYEKMQ (reference sequence). The CDR3: CASSFSRTGDFGTGELFF. Here the CDR3 DNA reads TGTGCCAGCAGCTTCTCCCGGACAGGGGATTTCGGCACCGGGGAGCTGTTTTTT. The entire variable domain, with the rest obtained from reference TRBV13 and TRBJ2-2, is as follows: AAGVIQSPRHLIKEKRETATLKCYPIPRHDTVYWYQQGPGQDPQFLISFYEKMQSDKGSIPDRFSAQQFSDYHSELNMSSLELGDSALYFCASSFSRTGDFGTGELFFGEGSRLTVL.